What follows describes a single T cell receptor beta chain. These data come from a study of blood T cell repertoires in COVID-19. Across the whole study: PBMCs, B-cell-depleted T cells, or T cells were the source of the cDNA or gDNA that made up the material.

Sequenced by immunoSEQ multiplex PCR; TCRdb stores in-frame clones only, minus some. The sample carries a few hundred thousand clones, approximately 80% recorded once. Trimming removed 3 bases at V and 2 bases at J, with 8 bases between. The germline CDR1 and CDR2 sequences are LNHDA and SQIVND (reference sequence). This CDR3 contains 15 residues. Sequenced sample: peripheral blood. The V and J genes are TRBV19 and TRBJ2-6; perhaps TRBD1 as D (5 bases). The sequence came from a middle-aged woman who had recovered from COVID-19. The CDR3 region has the DNA TGTGCCAGTAGTATCCAGGGTGCTGGGGCCAACGTCCTGACTTTC. It is translated as CASSIQGAGANVLTF.